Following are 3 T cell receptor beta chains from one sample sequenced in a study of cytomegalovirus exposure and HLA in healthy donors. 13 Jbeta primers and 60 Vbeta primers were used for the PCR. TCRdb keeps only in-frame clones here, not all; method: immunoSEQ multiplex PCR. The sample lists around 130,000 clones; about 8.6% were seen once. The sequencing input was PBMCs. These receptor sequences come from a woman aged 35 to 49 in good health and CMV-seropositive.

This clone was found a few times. This chain's CDR3 is CASSPRQGASSPLHF. CDR3 DNA: TGTGCCAGCAGCCCCCGACAGGGGGCGAGTTCACCCCTCCACTTT. The chain couples TRBV11-2 to TRBJ1-6; 10 nucleotides line up with TRBD1. There are 15 residues in the CDR3. The germline gives CDR1 SGHAT, CDR2 FQNNGV. V lost 5 bases and J lost 9; bases outside the gene matches: 7.

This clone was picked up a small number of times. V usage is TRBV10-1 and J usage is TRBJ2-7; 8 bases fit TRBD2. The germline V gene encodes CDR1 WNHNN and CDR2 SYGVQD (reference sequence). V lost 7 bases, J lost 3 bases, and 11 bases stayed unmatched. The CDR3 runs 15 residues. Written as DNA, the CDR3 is TGCGCCAGCACCCGGACTAGCCATAGAGACTACGAGCAGTACTTC. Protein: CASTRTSHRDYEQYF.

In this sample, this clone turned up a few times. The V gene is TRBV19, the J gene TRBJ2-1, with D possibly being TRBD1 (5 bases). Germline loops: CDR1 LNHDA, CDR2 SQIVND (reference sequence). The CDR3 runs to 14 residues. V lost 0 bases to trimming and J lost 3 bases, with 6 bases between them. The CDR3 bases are TGTGCCAGTAGTATAGACGGACACTACAATGAGCAGTTCTTC. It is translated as CASSIDGHYNEQFF. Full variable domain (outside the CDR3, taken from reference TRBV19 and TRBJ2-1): DGGITQSPKYLFRKEGQNVTLSCEQNLNHDAMYWYRQDPGQGLRLIYYSQIVNDFQKGDIAEGYSVSREKKESFPLTVTSAQKNPTAFYLCASSIDGHYNEQFFGPGTRLTVL.